This record concerns one TCR beta chain sequence. V dropped 5 bases and J dropped 1; count of bases not matched to a gene: 1. The CDR3 runs 14 residues. CDR1 SGHAT and CDR2 FQNNGV come from the germline V gene. This sample is drawn from a study of cytomegalovirus exposure and HLA in healthy donors. The PCR employed 60 Vbeta primers together with 13 Jbeta primers. TCRdb's copy holds only in-frame clones and misses some; the assay was immunoSEQ multiplex PCR. The table has about 180,000 clones, 75% to 85% seen once; the top ten hold around 7.2%. The chain links TRBV11-2 to TRBJ2-2; 7 nucleotides match TRBD1. The TCR originated in a man aged 25 to 40 in good health and CMV-seropositive. Material for sequencing was PBMCs. CDR3 amino acids: CASSRTGNTGELFF. As DNA, the CDR3 is TGTGCCAGCAGCCGGACAGGGAACACCGGGGAGCTGTTTTTT.